The subject of this entry is one T cell receptor beta chain. What it binds is not known. This sample was included in a study of cytomegalovirus exposure and HLA in healthy donors. Across the whole study: The roughly 670 first-cohort repertoires shared a platform with the 120 or so validation repertoires, as reported in a later analysis. General study points: Altogether, about 160 TCR beta chains were recorded as cytomegalovirus-associated.

Sequenced by immunoSEQ multiplex PCR; TCRdb stores in-frame clones only, minus some. The repertoire has around 170,000 clones, approximately 90% of them found once; the top ten carry roughly 3%. The J segment lost 6 bases and the V segment lost 4 bases, leaving 10 bases of the junction unmatched. This CDR3 is 15 amino acids long. Per the germline V gene, CDR1 is SGHRS and CDR2 is YFSETQ. The source of this sequence is a man between 18 and 35 years old in good health and CMV-seronegative. Sequenced: PBMCs. The chain carries TRBV5-1 and TRBJ2-1, with 7 bases aligning to TRBD1. The chain's CDR3 is CASSTGQATINEQFF. DNA of the CDR3: TGCGCCAGCAGCACCGGACAGGCGACTATCAATGAGCAGTTCTTC.